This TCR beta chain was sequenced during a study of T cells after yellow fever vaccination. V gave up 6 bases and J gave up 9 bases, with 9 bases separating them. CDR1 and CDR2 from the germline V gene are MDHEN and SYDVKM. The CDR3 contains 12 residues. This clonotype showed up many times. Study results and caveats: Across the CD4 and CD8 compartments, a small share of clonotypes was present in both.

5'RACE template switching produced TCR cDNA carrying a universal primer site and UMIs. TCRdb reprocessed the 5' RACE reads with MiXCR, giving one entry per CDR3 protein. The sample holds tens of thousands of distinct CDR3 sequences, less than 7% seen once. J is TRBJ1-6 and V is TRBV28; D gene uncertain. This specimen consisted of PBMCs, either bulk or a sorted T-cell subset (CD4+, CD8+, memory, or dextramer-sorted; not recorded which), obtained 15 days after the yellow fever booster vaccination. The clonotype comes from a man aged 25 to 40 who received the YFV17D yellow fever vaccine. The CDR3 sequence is CASSSLGSPLHF. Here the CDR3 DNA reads TGTGCCAGCAGCAGCTTGGGTTCACCCCTCCACTTT.